This T cell receptor (beta chain) was identified in a study of blood T cell repertoires in COVID-19. Study-wide context: PBMCs, B-cell-depleted T cells, or T cells provided the cDNA or gDNA that made up the material.

Cohort allocation depended upon clinical history that participants reported. This table comes from immunoSEQ multiplex PCR, and its TCRdb copy is limited to in-frame clones, with some not included. The repertoire holds about 380,000 clones, with more than 75% as singletons. With 0 bases removed from V and 1 base from J, the gap between germline ends came to 14 bases. Germline CDR1 and CDR2: MNHNS and SASEGT. The CDR3 is 17 amino acids. The sample comprised PBMCs or T cells enriched from blood (not recorded which). This receptor was taken from a young woman who had recovered from COVID-19. The rearrangement uses TRBV6-1 and TRBJ2-3, with D tentatively TRBD2 (6 bases). The CDR3 sequence is CASSEARGIRGTDTQYF. As DNA, the CDR3 is TGTGCCAGCAGTGAAGCTCGGGGGATCCGTGGCACAGATACGCAGTATTTT.